This TCR beta chain was sequenced in a study of blood T cell repertoires in COVID-19. Study-level information: Acute and convalescent COVID-19 samples came from the United States, Italy and Spain. T cells, B-cell-depleted T cells, or PBMCs supplied cDNA or gDNA.

As originally analysed: Reference gene primer amplification in the assay estimated nucleated cell counts. Method: immunoSEQ multiplex PCR; TCRdb's copy keeps in-frame clones and lacks some. V and J calls plus clone size are reproduced from that table; the DNA served to infer D and trimming. The sample has 200,000 to 250,000 clones; approximately 81% are singletons. Germline CDR1 SNHLY, CDR2 FYNNEI. After removal of 5 bases from V and 3 bases from J, the junction contained 9 bases not matched to a gene. CDR3 length equals 16 residues. The TCR originated in a woman aged 80 or older with acute or convalescent COVID-19. The chain joins TRBV2 to TRBJ2-5, with 10 bases lining up with TRBD1. Sequenced input: peripheral blood. The CDR3 region has the DNA TGTGCCAGCAGTCTCACGGACAGGGGGAAAAAAGAGACCCAGTACTTC. This codes for CASSLTDRGKKETQYF.